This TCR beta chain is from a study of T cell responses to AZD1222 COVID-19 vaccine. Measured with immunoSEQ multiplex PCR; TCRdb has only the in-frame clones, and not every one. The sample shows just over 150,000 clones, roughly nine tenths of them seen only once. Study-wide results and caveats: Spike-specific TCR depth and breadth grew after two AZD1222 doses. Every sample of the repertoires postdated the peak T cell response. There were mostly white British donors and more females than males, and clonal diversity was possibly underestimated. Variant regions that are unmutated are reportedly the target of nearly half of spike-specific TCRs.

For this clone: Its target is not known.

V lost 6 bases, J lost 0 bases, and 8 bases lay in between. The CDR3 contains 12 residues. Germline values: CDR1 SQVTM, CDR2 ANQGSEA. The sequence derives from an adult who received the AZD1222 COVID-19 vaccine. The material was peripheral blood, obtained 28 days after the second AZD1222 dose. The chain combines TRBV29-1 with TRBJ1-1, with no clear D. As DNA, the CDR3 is TGCAGCGTCCGGACCATGAACACTGAAGCTTTCTTT. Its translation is CSVRTMNTEAFF.